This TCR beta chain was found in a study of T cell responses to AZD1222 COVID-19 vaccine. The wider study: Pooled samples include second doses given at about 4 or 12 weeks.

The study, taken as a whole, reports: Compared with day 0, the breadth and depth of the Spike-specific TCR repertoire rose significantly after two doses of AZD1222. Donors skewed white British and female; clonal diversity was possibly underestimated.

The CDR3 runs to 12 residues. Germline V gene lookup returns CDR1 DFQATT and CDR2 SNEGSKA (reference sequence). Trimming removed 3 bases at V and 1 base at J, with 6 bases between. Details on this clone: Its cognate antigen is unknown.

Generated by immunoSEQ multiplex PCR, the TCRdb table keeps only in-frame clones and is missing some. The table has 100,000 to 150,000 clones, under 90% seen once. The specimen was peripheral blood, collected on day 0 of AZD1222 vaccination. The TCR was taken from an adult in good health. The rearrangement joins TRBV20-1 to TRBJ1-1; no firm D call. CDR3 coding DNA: TGCAGTGCTAGTCAGCCGAACACTGAAGCTTTCTTT. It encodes CSASQPNTEAFF.